These 12 T cell receptor beta chains originate from one sample sequenced in a study of PD-1 blockade in classical Hodgkin lymphoma. Using immunoSEQ multiplex PCR, the repertoire was profiled, and TCRdb retains in-frame clones only, with some absent. The table lists approximately 160,000 clones, 78% of them singletons. Relapse after autologous stem cell transplantation occurred in every patient, and brentuximab vedotin exposure varied. The material was peripheral blood mononuclear cells (PBMCs), obtained before the second cycle of nivolumab. These receptors all come from a human donor with classical Hodgkin lymphoma.

The chain has TRBV5-1 and TRBJ2-5; TRBD1 matches 9 bases. The ends lost 3 bases at V and 3 bases at J; junction bases unmatched: 3. The CDR3 length is 14 residues. The germline CDR1 and CDR2 sequences are SGHRS and YFSETQ. CDR3 DNA: TGCGCCAGCAGCTCGGGGACAGGGAAAGAGACCCAGTACTTC. Translated: CASSSGTGKETQYF.

This clone occurred a few times. V gene TRBV6-6 combines with J gene TRBJ2-7; 9 bases align to TRBD1. This CDR3 is built from 15 residues. CDR1 and CDR2 from the germline V gene are MNHNY and SVGAGI (reference sequence). V dropped 0 bases and J dropped 6; count of bases not matched to a gene: 6. The CDR3 region is CASSYSTQGAGEQYF. The CDR3 DNA reads as TGTGCCAGCAGTTACTCGACACAGGGGGCGGGCGAGCAGTACTTC.

V gene TRBV5-1 combines with J gene TRBJ2-3; 7 bases line up with TRBD1. The germline V gene encodes CDR1 SGHRS and CDR2 YFSETQ. V lost 4 bases and J lost 1; bases outside the gene matches: 3. This CDR3 contains 14 residues. In DNA form, the CDR3 reads TGCGCCAGCAGCCTCGACAGGGGCACAGATACGCAGTATTTT. Its translation is CASSLDRGTDTQYF.

This chain joins TRBV9 and TRBJ2-7; D remains ambiguous. The CDR3 is 15 amino acids. The V gene's germline CDR1 is SGDLS and CDR2 YYNGEE. Trimming stripped 0 bases from V and 5 bases from J, with 15 bases between. CDR3 coding DNA: TGTGCCAGCAGCGTAGCAACGGGTTATTTGCACGAGCAGTACTTC. Protein product: CASSVATGYLHEQYF.

This chain uses TRBV18 with TRBJ2-1; 7 bases align to TRBD2. Per the germline V gene, CDR1 is KGHSH and CDR2 is LQKENI. CDR3 length: 14 residues. V trimming: 3 bases; J trimming: 8 bases; junction bases outside the gene matches: 7. DNA of the CDR3: TGTGCCAGCTCACCCGGGACTACCTCGGATGAGCAGTTCTTC. Residues: CASSPGTTSDEQFF.

The table lists this clone with a count of one. This chain uses TRBV27 with TRBJ2-1, with D perhaps matching TRBD2 (5 bases). The CDR3 sequence is 15 residues long. The V gene lost 2 bases and the J gene lost 7 bases, with 15 bases spanning the gap. Germline V gene sequence: CDR1 MNHEY, CDR2 SMNVEV (reference sequence). Here the CDR3 reads CASSLVRGLSNEQFF. The DNA of the CDR3 is TGTGCCAGCAGTTTAGTCCGCGGGCTATCAAATGAGCAGTTCTTC.

Only a few counts were recorded for this clone. The CDR3 bases are TGTGCCAGCAAACATTTCGGGACAGGATTCTATGGCTACACCTTC. Encoded protein: CASKHFGTGFYGYTF. V is TRBV6-6 and J is TRBJ1-2; 8 bases line up with TRBD1. The CDR3 contains 15 residues. The V segment lost 7 bases and the J segment 4 bases; nucleotides outside the gene matches: 11. In germline, CDR1 is MNHNY, CDR2 SVGAGI (reference sequence).

V gene TRBV19 combines with J gene TRBJ2-2; TRBD2 matches 12 bases. This CDR3 region has 16 residues. The ends lost 7 bases at V and 7 bases at J; junction bases unmatched: 10. Germline CDR1 and CDR2: LNHDA and SQIVND (reference sequence). The CDR3 DNA reads TGTGCCAGTACCCGGACTAGCGGGAATCCGGGCGGGGAGCTGTTTTTT. The encoded protein is CASTRTSGNPGGELFF. Full variable domain (remainder filled in from reference TRBV19 and TRBJ2-2): DGGITQSPKYLFRKEGQNVTLSCEQNLNHDAMYWYRQDPGQGLRLIYYSQIVNDFQKGDIAEGYSVSREKKESFPLTVTSAQKNPTAFYLCASTRTSGNPGGELFFGEGSRLTVL.

V and J are TRBV11-2 and TRBJ2-7; TRBD2 might be the D (5 bases). This CDR3 is built from 12 residues. CDR1 SGHAT and CDR2 FQNNGV come from the germline V gene. V was pared by 5 bases and J by 6 bases, with 11 bases between. CDR3 coding DNA: TGTGCCAGCAGCCCTCGGGGTCTCGAGCAGTACTTC. Translating gives CASSPRGLEQYF.

The chain combines TRBV4-1 with TRBJ2-7, with 13 bases matching TRBD2. V lost 4 bases, J lost 2 bases, and 2 bases stayed unmatched. This CDR3 comprises 15 residues. Germline V gene sequence: CDR1 MGHRA, CDR2 YSYEKL. The CDR3 region is CASSPTSGGAYEQYF. CDR3 nucleotide sequence: TGCGCCAGCAGCCCCACTAGCGGGGGGGCCTACGAGCAGTACTTC.

This clone was counted many times. V gene TRBV19 combines with J gene TRBJ2-3; D is ambiguous. CDR3 size: 15 residues. Germline CDR1 reads LNHDA; CDR2 reads SQIVND (reference sequence). Trimming removed 4 bases from V and 2 bases from J, with 13 bases in between. CDR3 in DNA: TGTGCCAGTAGTAATACCCCGCGCCTCACAGATACGCAGTATTTT. Encoded protein: CASSNTPRLTDTQYF.

The J gene is TRBJ1-6, the V gene TRBV2; D unclear. The CDR3 has 12 residues. The V end was cut by 8 bases, the J end by 12 bases, with 14 bases between. Germline V gene sequence: CDR1 SNHLY, CDR2 FYNNEI. CDR3 protein: CASGLRSVPLHF. The CDR3 region has the DNA TGTGCCAGCGGGTTGAGGAGTGTACCCCTCCACTTT.